This is a list of T cell receptor beta chains from one sample in a study of cytomegalovirus exposure and HLA in healthy donors. The data were produced by immunoSEQ multiplex PCR, yet TCRdb's version contains in-frame clones alone and is incomplete. The sample consists of around 80,000 clones, 78% of them appearing once. Sequencing was performed on PBMCs. The receptors here all came from a man aged 35-49 years in good health and CMV-seronegative. Both conserved end residues are part of each CDR3. The D gene is left open where the match is weak. A clone size is listed for some rows: how often the clone was seen (once, few, many), or a class if it is expanded.

clone_size: .
d_call: TRBD1
v_call: TRBV5-1
j_call: TRBJ1-3
cdr3_aa: CASSRDREGNTIYF
cdr3_nt: TGCGCCAGCAGCCGGGACAGGGAAGGAAACACCATATATTTT

clone_size: .
d_call: .
v_call: TRBV10-3
j_call: TRBJ2-7
cdr3_aa: CAISESGGSRGEQYF
cdr3_nt: TGTGCCATCAGTGAGTCGGGGGGATCACGGGGTGAGCAGTACTTC

clone_size: .
d_call: TRBD2
v_call: TRBV12-5
j_call: TRBJ2-1
cdr3_aa: CASGAREGLYNEQFF
cdr3_nt: TGTGCTAGTGGGGCGCGGGAGGGCCTCTACAATGAGCAGTTCTTC

clone_size: .
d_call: .
v_call: TRBV5-1
j_call: TRBJ2-1
cdr3_aa: CASLGRERQFF
cdr3_nt: TGCGCCAGCCTCGGCCGGGAGCGGCAGTTCTTC

clone_size: .
d_call: .
v_call: TRBV15
j_call: TRBJ2-3
cdr3_aa: CATSKTGMAYADTQYF
cdr3_nt: TGTGCCACCAGCAAAACAGGGATGGCATACGCAGATACGCAGTATTTT

clone_size: .
d_call: TRBD1
v_call: TRBV11-2
j_call: TRBJ2-7
cdr3_aa: CASSLGLTGYEQYF
cdr3_nt: TGTGCCAGCAGCCTGGGCCTGACAGGGTACGAGCAGTACTTC

clone_size: .
d_call: TRBD1
v_call: TRBV10-1
j_call: TRBJ1-4
cdr3_aa: CASSESGTDNEKLFF
cdr3_nt: TGCGCCAGCAGTGAGTCGGGGACAGATAATGAAAAACTGTTTTTT

clone_size: .
d_call: TRBD1
v_call: TRBV27
j_call: TRBJ2-5
cdr3_aa: CASSPQDRQETQYF
cdr3_nt: TGTGCCAGCAGCCCTCAGGACAGGCAAGAGACCCAGTACTTC

clone_size: few
d_call: .
v_call: TRBV7-2
j_call: TRBJ1-1
cdr3_aa: CASSPRTGRGNTEAFF
cdr3_nt: TGTGCCAGCAGCCCGCGTACAGGGAGAGGGAACACTGAAGCTTTCTTT

clone_size: few
d_call: .
v_call: TRBV6-5
j_call: TRBJ1-1
cdr3_aa: CASSYPPKAFF
cdr3_nt: TGTGCCAGCAGTTACCCCCCAAAAGCTTTCTTT

clone_size: .
d_call: TRBD2
v_call: TRBV28
j_call: TRBJ2-7
cdr3_aa: CASSSSGSYEQYF
cdr3_nt: TGTGCCAGCAGTTCGAGCGGGAGTTACGAGCAGTACTTC

clone_size: .
d_call: TRBD1
v_call: TRBV28
j_call: TRBJ2-2
cdr3_aa: CASSFDRVITGELFF
cdr3_nt: TGTGCCAGCAGTTTCGACAGGGTGATCACCGGGGAGCTGTTTTTT

clone_size: .
d_call: .
v_call: TRBV6-5
j_call: TRBJ1-2
cdr3_aa: CASSGGWEGYGYTF
cdr3_nt: TGTGCCAGCAGTGGCGGCTGGGAGGGGTATGGCTACACCTTC

clone_size: .
d_call: TRBD1
v_call: TRBV6-1
j_call: TRBJ2-3
cdr3_aa: CASSEPIHRGGVLDTQYF
cdr3_nt: TGTGCCAGCAGTGAACCCATTCACAGGGGCGGTGTTTTAGATACGCAGTATTTT

clone_size: .
d_call: TRBD1
v_call: TRBV27
j_call: TRBJ1-1
cdr3_aa: CASSRQGSSEAFF
cdr3_nt: TGTGCCAGCAGCCGACAGGGGTCATCTGAAGCTTTCTTT

clone_size: few
d_call: .
v_call: TRBV19
j_call: TRBJ1-3
cdr3_aa: CASSIRSQANSGNTIYF
cdr3_nt: TGTGCCAGTAGTATTCGGTCCCAAGCTAACTCTGGAAACACCATATATTTT

clone_size: once
d_call: TRBD1
v_call: TRBV18
j_call: TRBJ1-4
cdr3_aa: CASSPSTGQGEKLFF
cdr3_nt: TGTGCCAGCTCACCCTCGACAGGGCAAGGGGAAAAACTGTTTTTT

clone_size: few
d_call: TRBD1
v_call: TRBV4-3
j_call: TRBJ2-7
cdr3_aa: CASTRIWTGVTLEQYF
cdr3_nt: TGCGCCAGCACCAGGATTTGGACAGGGGTTACTCTCGAGCAGTACTTC

clone_size: .
d_call: TRBD2
v_call: TRBV7-7
j_call: TRBJ2-5
cdr3_aa: CASSFGLAGGFQETQYF
cdr3_nt: TGTGCTAGCAGCTTCGGACTAGCGGGAGGGTTCCAAGAGACCCAGTACTTC

clone_size: .
d_call: .
v_call: TRBV19
j_call: TRBJ1-5
cdr3_aa: CASSILDSNQPQHF
cdr3_nt: TGTGCCAGTAGTATACTAGATAGCAATCAGCCCCAGCATTTT

clone_size: .
d_call: .
v_call: TRBV21-1
j_call: TRBJ1-1
cdr3_aa: CASRSHRGRNTEAFF
cdr3_nt: TGTGCCAGTCGATCCCACAGGGGGAGAAACACTGAAGCTTTCTTT

clone_size: .
d_call: .
v_call: TRBV28
j_call: TRBJ2-1
cdr3_aa: CASNRDTNNEQFF
cdr3_nt: TGTGCCAGCAACCGGGACACAAACAATGAGCAGTTCTTC

clone_size: .
d_call: TRBD2
v_call: TRBV10-2
j_call: TRBJ2-7
cdr3_aa: CASLLIAGVPGEQYF
cdr3_nt: TGCGCCAGCCTACTTATAGCGGGAGTGCCGGGAGAGCAGTACTTC

clone_size: .
d_call: TRBD2
v_call: TRBV6-5
j_call: TRBJ2-1
cdr3_aa: CASSYGLAGGGEQFF
cdr3_nt: TGTGCCAGCAGTTACGGACTAGCGGGAGGAGGTGAGCAGTTCTTC

clone_size: .
d_call: TRBD1
v_call: TRBV5-1
j_call: TRBJ2-5
cdr3_aa: CASSLGTGKTGRETQYF
cdr3_nt: TGCGCCAGCAGCTTAGGGACAGGAAAGACGGGGCGAGAGACCCAGTACTTC

clone_size: .
d_call: .
v_call: TRBV18
j_call: TRBJ2-1
cdr3_aa: CASSPQRVVYNEQFF
cdr3_nt: TGTGCCAGCTCACCACAGCGGGTGGTCTACAATGAGCAGTTCTTC

clone_size: once
d_call: TRBD1
v_call: TRBV6-1
j_call: TRBJ1-2
cdr3_aa: CASSEGQGVQYSYTF
cdr3_nt: TGTGCCAGCAGTGAGGGACAGGGCGTCCAATATAGCTACACCTTC

clone_size: .
d_call: .
v_call: TRBV19
j_call: TRBJ1-3
cdr3_aa: CASSTGTLQTTSGNTIYF
cdr3_nt: TGTGCCAGTAGTACCGGGACACTCCAAACAACCTCTGGAAACACCATATATTTT

clone_size: few
d_call: .
v_call: TRBV5-5
j_call: TRBJ1-1
cdr3_aa: CASSLQVSSGNTEAFF
cdr3_nt: TGTGCCAGCAGCTTGCAGGTATCTAGCGGGAACACTGAAGCTTTCTTT

clone_size: .
d_call: .
v_call: TRBV7-2
j_call: TRBJ2-7
cdr3_aa: CASSLSGTLNSYEQYF
cdr3_nt: TGTGCCAGCAGCTTAAGCGGGACATTGAATTCCTACGAGCAGTACTTC

clone_size: .
d_call: .
v_call: TRBV18
j_call: TRBJ1-1
cdr3_aa: CASSPLRSETEAFF
cdr3_nt: TGTGCCAGCTCACCTCTCCGTTCGGAGACTGAAGCTTTCTTT

clone_size: .
d_call: TRBD1
v_call: TRBV14
j_call: TRBJ1-2
cdr3_aa: CASKPGQVRRYTF
cdr3_nt: TGTGCCAGCAAACCGGGACAGGTCAGGCGCTACACCTTC

clone_size: .
d_call: TRBD1
v_call: TRBV7-3
j_call: TRBJ2-2
cdr3_aa: CASTGTGTTGELFF
cdr3_nt: TGTGCCAGCACCGGGACAGGAACAACCGGGGAGCTGTTTTTT

clone_size: .
d_call: TRBD2
v_call: TRBV5-1
j_call: TRBJ2-1
cdr3_aa: CASSWGGTSGAYNEQFF
cdr3_nt: TGCGCCAGCAGCTGGGGGGGGACTAGCGGGGCATACAATGAGCAGTTCTTC

clone_size: few
d_call: .
v_call: TRBV10-3
j_call: TRBJ2-5
cdr3_aa: CAISVGREETQYF
cdr3_nt: TGTGCCATCAGTGTCGGCAGGGAAGAGACCCAGTACTTC

clone_size: .
d_call: .
v_call: TRBV7-2
j_call: TRBJ1-1
cdr3_aa: CASSYGSRGTEAFF
cdr3_nt: TGTGCCAGCAGCTACGGGTCCCGAGGGACTGAAGCTTTCTTT

clone_size: few
d_call: .
v_call: TRBV2
j_call: TRBJ2-3
cdr3_aa: CASRATPGVTADTQYF
cdr3_nt: TGTGCCAGCAGGGCCACGCCGGGGGTCACGGCAGATACGCAGTATTTT

clone_size: once
d_call: .
v_call: TRBV7-8
j_call: TRBJ2-1
cdr3_aa: CASSLVLASYNEQFF
cdr3_nt: TGTGCCAGCAGCTTAGTCCTAGCCTCCTACAATGAGCAGTTCTTC

clone_size: .
d_call: TRBD1
v_call: TRBV5-6
j_call: TRBJ1-1
cdr3_aa: CASSLKQTGKTEAFF
cdr3_nt: TGTGCCAGCAGCCTCAAACAGACAGGGAAAACTGAAGCTTTCTTT

clone_size: .
d_call: .
v_call: TRBV5-4
j_call: TRBJ2-5
cdr3_aa: CASSLQGGWGETQYF
cdr3_nt: TGTGCCAGCAGCCTACAGGGAGGGTGGGGGGAGACCCAGTACTTC

clone_size: .
d_call: TRBD2
v_call: TRBV9
j_call: TRBJ2-1
cdr3_aa: CASSVELAVPNEQFF
cdr3_nt: TGTGCCAGCAGCGTAGAACTAGCGGTACCTAATGAGCAGTTCTTC

clone_size: .
d_call: TRBD2
v_call: TRBV19
j_call: TRBJ2-1
cdr3_aa: CASSGGLGGRGSYNEQFF
cdr3_nt: TGTGCCAGTTCGGGGGGGCTAGGAGGCCGGGGGTCCTACAATGAGCAGTTCTTC

clone_size: .
d_call: TRBD2
v_call: TRBV15
j_call: TRBJ2-3
cdr3_aa: CATSPTSGSTDTQYF
cdr3_nt: TGTGCCACCAGCCCGACTAGCGGGAGCACAGATACGCAGTATTTT

clone_size: .
d_call: .
v_call: TRBV4-2
j_call: TRBJ2-7
cdr3_aa: CASSQEVTSYEQYF
cdr3_nt: TGTGCCAGCAGCCAAGAAGTGACTAGCTACGAGCAGTACTTC

clone_size: .
d_call: TRBD1
v_call: TRBV11-1
j_call: TRBJ2-5
cdr3_aa: CASNRGQRETQYF
cdr3_nt: TGTGCCAGCAACAGGGGGCAACGGGAGACCCAGTACTTC

clone_size: .
d_call: .
v_call: TRBV2
j_call: TRBJ1-1
cdr3_aa: CASSGSGYAEAFF
cdr3_nt: TGTGCCAGCAGTGGCTCGGGGTACGCTGAAGCTTTCTTT

clone_size: .
d_call: TRBD1
v_call: TRBV19
j_call: TRBJ2-1
cdr3_aa: CASSLGTGYGEQFF
cdr3_nt: TGTGCCAGTAGTCTAGGGACAGGGTATGGTGAGCAGTTCTTC

clone_size: .
d_call: TRBD1
v_call: TRBV6-6
j_call: TRBJ2-1
cdr3_aa: CASAGQGTYNEQFF
cdr3_nt: TGTGCCAGCGCGGGACAGGGAACTTACAATGAGCAGTTCTTC

clone_size: .
d_call: .
v_call: TRBV7-8
j_call: TRBJ2-3
cdr3_aa: CASSLSTDTQYF
cdr3_nt: TGTGCCAGCAGCCTTAGCACAGATACGCAGTATTTT

clone_size: .
d_call: TRBD1
v_call: TRBV7-9
j_call: TRBJ1-4
cdr3_aa: CASSLADRGRDEKLFF
cdr3_nt: TGTGCCAGCAGCTTAGCGGACAGGGGGCGGGATGAAAAACTGTTTTTT

clone_size: .
d_call: .
v_call: TRBV2
j_call: TRBJ2-1
cdr3_aa: CASRGQGEQFF
cdr3_nt: TGTGCCAGCAGGGGGCAAGGAGAGCAGTTCTTC